A single sample is the source of the 26 T cell receptor beta chains below, sequenced in a study of blood T cell repertoires in COVID-19. Clones were sequenced by immunoSEQ multiplex PCR, and TCRdb holds only the in-frame ones, with some missing. The profile covers around 100,000 clones, with around 66% appearing a single time and approximately 6.3% taken by the ten largest. The sequenced sample was peripheral blood. The source is an elderly man with acute or convalescent COVID-19.

This clone was seen a single time. The chain uses TRBV4-1 and TRBJ2-7; tentatively, D is TRBD2 (5 bases). The ends were cut back, 3 bases at V and 3 bases at J, with 12 bases in the middle. Germline-derived CDR1 and CDR2 are MGHRA and YSYEKL. This CDR3 spans 14 amino acids. The CDR3 here is CASSQAGLLYEQYF. The CDR3 bases are TGCGCCAGCAGCCAGGCCGGACTGCTCTACGAGCAGTACTTC.

CDR3 protein: CASSPRPGNARQETQYF. The CDR3, as DNA: TGTGCCAGCAGTCCGCGACCAGGGAACGCTCGGCAAGAGACCCAGTACTTC. The chain carries TRBV27 and TRBJ2-5; D is possibly TRBD1 (5 bases). V lost 5 bases and J lost 2, with 21 bases in between. The CDR3 loop spans 17 amino acids. The germline gives CDR1 MNHEY, CDR2 SMNVEV (reference sequence).

This chain links TRBV10-3 with TRBJ2-1; D unclear. Looked up from germline, CDR1 is ENHRY and CDR2 is SYGVKD. With 6 bases removed from V and 9 bases from J, the gap between germline ends came to 15 bases. This CDR3 comprises 13 residues. CDR3 coding DNA: TGTGCCATCAGGGCCGACATTATCGGTGAGCAGTTCTTC. Encoded protein: CAIRADIIGEQFF.

This clone was seen a handful of times. This chain connects TRBV5-1 to TRBJ2-1; no clear D. This CDR3 has 15 residues. The germline gives CDR1 SGHRS, CDR2 YFSETQ. V was clipped by 0 bases and J by 0 bases, with 7 bases between them. CDR3 loop: CASSLGASSYNEQFF. Here the CDR3 DNA reads TGCGCCAGCAGCTTGGGCGCAAGCTCCTACAATGAGCAGTTCTTC.

The chain combines TRBV19 with TRBJ2-4; the match to TRBD2 covers 12 bases. The ends lost 5 bases at V and 9 bases at J; junction bases unmatched: 14. The germline V gene encodes CDR1 LNHDA and CDR2 SQIVND (reference sequence). This CDR3 is 17 amino acids long. The CDR3: CASSVALAGGALSIQYF. CDR3 bases: TGTGCCAGTAGTGTTGCTCTAGCGGGAGGGGCCTTATCCATTCAGTACTTC.

The V and J genes are TRBV2 and TRBJ2-2, with 10 bases aligning to TRBD1. Germline V gene data show CDR1 as SNHLY and CDR2 as FYNNEI. The CDR3 contains 15 residues. The junction had 2 bases not matched to a gene; V was cut back by 5 bases and J by 2 bases. The CDR3 is CASSWDRGNTGELFF. DNA of the CDR3: TGTGCCAGCAGTTGGGACAGGGGAAACACCGGGGAGCTGTTTTTT.

This sequence joins TRBV9 and TRBJ2-7; 10 bases are shared with TRBD1. The V segment lost 0 bases and the J segment 6 bases; nucleotides outside the gene matches: 9. The CDR3 sequence is 16 residues long. Per the germline V gene, CDR1 is SGDLS and CDR2 is YYNGEE. CDR3 loop: CASSVVVGQGEREQYF. CDR3 bases: TGTGCCAGCAGCGTAGTTGTAGGACAGGGGGAACGCGAGCAGTACTTC.

J is TRBJ2-7 and V is TRBV6-1; 11 nucleotides align to TRBD2. J gave up 9 bases and V 1 base, and 2 bases lay outside the gene matches. The CDR3 totals 13 residues. Germline lookup yields CDR1 MNHNS and CDR2 SASEGT. DNA of the CDR3: TGTGCCAGCAGTGAAGGCCTAGCGGGAGGGCAGTACTTC. Encoded protein: CASSEGLAGGQYF.

The gene calls are TRBV5-4 and TRBJ2-3, with D perhaps TRBD1 (6 bases). The CDR3 loop spans 15 amino acids. The V end was cut by 0 bases, the J end by 2 bases, with 10 bases between. In germline, CDR1 is SGHNT, CDR2 YYREEE (reference sequence). The CDR3 region has the DNA TGTGCCAGCAGCTTGGAGGCAGGGGACACAGATACGCAGTATTTT. Protein sequence: CASSLEAGDTDTQYF.

This rearrangement joins TRBV7-2 to TRBJ2-3, with 7 positions matching TRBD2. The CDR3 is 14 residues long. The germline V gene has CDR1 SGHTA and CDR2 FQGNSA. The V and J ends lost 1 base and 6 bases, in that order; junction bases with no gene match: 4. Here the CDR3 DNA reads TGTGCCAGCAGCTTAGAAAACGGGAGGGATACGCAGTATTTT. This gives the protein CASSLENGRDTQYF.

The chain uses TRBV7-2 and TRBJ1-1; D is unclear. This CDR3 contains 13 residues. Trimming pared 3 bases from V and 6 bases from J, leaving 11 bases between. Germline V gives CDR1 SGHTA, CDR2 FQGNSA. The CDR3 DNA is TGTGCCAGCAGCTTGGTCGGTTTCGCTGAAGCTTTCTTT. Amino acid sequence: CASSLVGFAEAFF.

As DNA, the CDR3 is TGTGCCAGCTCACAGACAGCGATTAGCAATCAGCCCCAGCATTTT. Protein product: CASSQTAISNQPQHF. The gene calls are TRBV18 and TRBJ1-5, with D possibly TRBD1 on 5 matching bases. This CDR3 is 15 amino acids long. Trimming removed 4 bases from V and 0 bases from J, with 10 bases in between. Germline V gene lookup returns CDR1 KGHSH and CDR2 LQKENI.

The chain uses TRBV7-6 and TRBJ1-3; tentatively, D is TRBD1 (5 bases). CDR1 and CDR2 (germline): SGHVS, FNYEAQ. The V gene lost 4 bases and the J gene lost 7 bases, with 14 bases spanning the gap. The CDR3 is made up of 14 amino acids. The CDR3 here is CASSSQGFRNTIYF. CDR3 nucleotides: TGTGCCAGCAGCTCTCAGGGTTTTCGGAACACCATATATTTT.

The chain employs TRBV24-1 and TRBJ1-3; D is unresolved. CDR3 length: 12 amino acids. Germline V gene data show CDR1 as KGHDR and CDR2 as SFDVKD. Trimming took 2 bases from V and 11 from J, leaving 9 bases between them. CDR3 in amino acids: CATSDSRMAIYF. The CDR3 nucleotides are TGTGCCACCAGTGATTCGCGGATGGCCATATATTTT.

V is TRBV6-5 and J is TRBJ1-4; D uncertain. CDR3 length: 13 amino acids. Trimming took 8 bases from V and 3 from J, leaving 10 bases between them. Germline loops: CDR1 MNHEY, CDR2 SVGAGI. CDR3 nucleotides: TGTGCCAGCCAAGACATTGCTAATGAAAAACTGTTTTTT. Its protein is CASQDIANEKLFF.

The chain uses TRBV7-2 and TRBJ2-7; tentatively, D is TRBD1 (6 bases). The V gene's germline CDR1 is SGHTA and CDR2 FQGNSA. Trimming took off 5 bases at V and 6 bases at J, with 14 bases between the two ends. The CDR3 has 13 amino acids. In nucleotides, the CDR3 is TGTGCCAGCAGCCATCCAGGGGCTCGCGAGCAGTACTTC. The encoded protein is CASSHPGAREQYF.

This chain uses TRBV2 with TRBJ2-2; 14 nucleotides align to TRBD2. The CDR3 consists of 15 residues. V trimming: 6 bases; J trimming: 6 bases; junction bases outside the gene matches: 3. The germline V gene has CDR1 SNHLY and CDR2 FYNNEI. CDR3 loop: CASSRLAGGPGELFF. CDR3 in DNA: TGTGCCAGCAGCCGACTAGCGGGAGGGCCCGGGGAGCTGTTTTTT.

The chain has TRBV14 and TRBJ1-3; no definite D call. This CDR3 has 13 amino acids. V was cut by 4 bases and J by 0 bases, with 4 bases left in between. Looked up from germline, CDR1 is SGHDN and CDR2 is FVKESK. CDR3 bases: TGTGCCAGCAGCCCCTTCTCTGGAAACACCATATATTTT. The encoded protein is CASSPFSGNTIYF.

This clone was seen a few times. V usage is TRBV7-2 and J usage is TRBJ2-1; D is uncertain. Germline CDR1 SGHTA, CDR2 FQGNSA. CDR3 length: 14 amino acids. V lost 1 base, J lost 9 bases, and 13 bases lay in between. CDR3 bases: TGTGCCAGCAGCTTAGAAATTGCTGTAGCTGAGCAGTTCTTC. As protein: CASSLEIAVAEQFF.

This clone has ten or more counts. The V call is TRBV27, the J call TRBJ1-3, with D unclear. V was cut by 0 bases and J by 2 bases, with 11 bases left in between. This CDR3 spans 16 amino acids. The germline gives CDR1 MNHEY, CDR2 SMNVEV (reference sequence). DNA for the CDR3: TGTGCCAGCAGTTTATCGTCGGGTGCCGCTGGAAACACCATATATTTT. Residues: CASSLSSGAAGNTIYF.

V gene TRBV27 combines with J gene TRBJ2-1; the D gene is possibly TRBD2 (5 bases). The length of the CDR3 is 15 residues. V dropped 6 bases and J dropped 1 base, with 13 bases sitting between them. Germline assignment: CDR1 MNHEY and CDR2 SMNVEV (reference sequence). CDR3 amino acids: CASRERTDSYNEQFF. CDR3 coding DNA: TGTGCCAGCAGGGAAAGGACTGATTCCTACAATGAGCAGTTCTTC.

This clone was seen a few times. The chain recombines TRBV6-5 with TRBJ2-2; 10 nucleotides match TRBD2. V shed 3 bases, J shed 8 bases, and the junction held 6 bases outside the gene matches. In germline, CDR1 is MNHEY, CDR2 SVGAGI. The CDR3 contains 15 residues. This CDR3 is CASSYHILAGGELFF. The CDR3, as DNA: TGTGCCAGCAGTTATCATATACTAGCGGGAGGGGAGCTGTTTTTT.

This chain links TRBV3-1 (or the pseudogene TRBV3-2) with TRBJ1-5; 8 nucleotides align to TRBD1. Germline CDR1 reads LGHDT; CDR2 reads YNNKEL (reference sequence). This CDR3 is 13 amino acids long. Trimming removed 5 bases from V and 6 bases from J; junction bases left unmatched: 3. CDR3 sequence: CASSYQGAQPQHF. The CDR3 DNA follows: TGTGCCAGCAGCTATCAGGGGGCTCAGCCCCAGCATTTT.

In its sample, this clone was seen a few times. The V call is TRBV19, the J call TRBJ2-2; no clear D. Trimming took 6 bases from V and 0 from J, leaving 8 bases between them. Germline CDR1 reads LNHDA; CDR2 reads SQIVND (reference sequence). The CDR3 runs to 14 residues. CDR3 nucleotide sequence: TGTGCCAGTAGGAGAAATACGAACACCGGGGAGCTGTTTTTT. Its protein product is CASRRNTNTGELFF. Looking up the rest from reference TRBV19 and TRBJ2-2 gives the full variable domain: DGGITQSPKYLFRKEGQNVTLSCEQNLNHDAMYWYRQDPGQGLRLIYYSQIVNDFQKGDIAEGYSVSREKKESFPLTVTSAQKNPTAFYLCASRRNTNTGELFFGEGSRLTVL.

V usage is TRBV24-1 and J usage is TRBJ2-5; TRBD2 matches at 8 bases. The ends lost 9 bases at V and 4 bases at J; junction bases unmatched: 9. CDR3 length equals 14 residues. CDR1 is KGHDR and CDR2 is SFDVKD in the germline V gene. The CDR3 DNA sequence: TGTGCCACCGCCGAGGGGACTAGTTCAGAGACCCAGTACTTC. Translated, it gives CATAEGTSSETQYF.

The chain employs TRBV7-9 and TRBJ2-7; 9 nucleotides agree with TRBD2. CDR1 is SEHNR, CDR2 FQNEAQ, per germline (reference sequence). The CDR3 has 13 amino acids. J gave up 7 bases and V 5 bases, and 6 bases lay outside the gene matches. The CDR3 bases are TGTGCCAGCAGCCTCCTTAGCGGGAGTGAGCAGTACTTC. Encoded protein: CASSLLSGSEQYF.